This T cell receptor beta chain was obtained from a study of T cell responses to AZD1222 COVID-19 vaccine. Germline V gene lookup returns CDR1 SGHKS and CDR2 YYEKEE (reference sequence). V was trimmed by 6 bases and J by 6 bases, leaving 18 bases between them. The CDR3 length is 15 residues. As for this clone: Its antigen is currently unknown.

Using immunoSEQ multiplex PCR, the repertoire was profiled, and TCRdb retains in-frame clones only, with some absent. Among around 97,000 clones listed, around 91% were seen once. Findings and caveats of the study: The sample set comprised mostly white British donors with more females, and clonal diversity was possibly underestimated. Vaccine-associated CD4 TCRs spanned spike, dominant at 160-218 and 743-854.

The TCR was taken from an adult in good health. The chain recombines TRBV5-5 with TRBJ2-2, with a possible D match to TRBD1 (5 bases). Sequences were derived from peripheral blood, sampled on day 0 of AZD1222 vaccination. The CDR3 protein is CASIAAPGLSGELFF. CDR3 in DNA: TGTGCCAGCATCGCGGCCCCAGGGTTGTCCGGGGAGCTGTTTTTT.